This T cell receptor (beta chain) stems from a study of CD8+ T cells in alopecia areata. Investigators isolated RNA and reverse transcribed it into cDNA to act as the sequencing template. The method was immunoSEQ multiplex PCR; TCRdb's version includes in-frame clones alone and lacks a portion of them. The sample carries roughly 140,000 clones, 82% recorded once. CDR3 length: 14 amino acids. V was clipped by 8 bases and J by 2 bases; unmatched bases: 9. Germline V gives CDR1 SNHLY, CDR2 FYNNEI. Treatment in this sample: oral pan-JAK inhibitor, 5-10 mg twice daily. This specimen was CD8+ T cells sorted from blood, taken at week 4, from a patient treated with tofacitinib. The TCR comes from a human donor with alopecia areata. The rearrangement joins TRBV2 to TRBJ2-7, with 7 bases fitting TRBD2. CDR3 in amino acids: CASGAGDRPYEQYF. The CDR3 DNA reads as TGTGCCAGCGGGGCGGGAGACAGACCCTACGAGCAGTACTTC.